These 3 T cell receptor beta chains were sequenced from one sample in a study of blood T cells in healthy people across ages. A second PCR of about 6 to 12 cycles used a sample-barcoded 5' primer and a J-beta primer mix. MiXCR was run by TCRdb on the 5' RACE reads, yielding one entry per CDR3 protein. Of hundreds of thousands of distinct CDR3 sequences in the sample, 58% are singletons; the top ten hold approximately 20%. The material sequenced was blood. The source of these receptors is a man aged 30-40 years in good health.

The CDR3 DNA sequence: TGCAGTGCTACTCGACGGGACATAGCAAATCAGCCCCAGCATTTT. This encodes CSATRRDIANQPQHF. The chain employs TRBV20-1 and TRBJ1-5; a possible D gene is TRBD1 (6 bases). This CDR3 is 15 amino acids long. Trimming took off 4 bases at V and 4 bases at J, with 17 bases between the two ends. Germline values: CDR1 DFQATT, CDR2 SNEGSKA (reference sequence).

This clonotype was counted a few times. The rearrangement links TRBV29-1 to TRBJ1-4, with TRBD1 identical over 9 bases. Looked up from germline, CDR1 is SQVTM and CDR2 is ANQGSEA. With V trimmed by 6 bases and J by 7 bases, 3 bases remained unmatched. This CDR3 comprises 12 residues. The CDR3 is CSVGQGPEKLFF. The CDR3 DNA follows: TGCAGCGTAGGACAGGGGCCTGAAAAACTGTTTTTT.

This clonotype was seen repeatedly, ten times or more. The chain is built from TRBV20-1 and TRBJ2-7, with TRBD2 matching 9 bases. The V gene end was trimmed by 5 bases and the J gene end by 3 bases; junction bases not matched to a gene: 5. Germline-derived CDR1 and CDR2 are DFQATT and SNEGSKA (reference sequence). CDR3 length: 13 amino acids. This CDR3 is CSARGSGSYEQYF. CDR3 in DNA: TGCAGTGCTCGGGGTAGCGGGAGCTACGAGCAGTACTTC.